The source of this T cell receptor beta chain is a study of lymphopenia after photon versus proton radiotherapy. Measured with immunoSEQ multiplex PCR; TCRdb has only the in-frame clones, and not every one. The repertoire holds some 30,000 clones, 90% seen once, with approximately 6.5% in the top ten. The CDR3 is made up of 16 amino acids. Trimming removed 4 bases at V and 0 bases at J, with 15 bases between. Germline CDR1 is MNHEY and CDR2 is SVGAGI. The gene calls are TRBV6-5 and TRBJ1-1, with D perhaps matching TRBD1 (6 bases). The sequences come from peripheral blood, collected from a patient treated with photon-based radiotherapy. The clonotype originates from a woman between 45 and 60 years old with pancreatic cancer. The CDR3 spells CASSFVQGNMNTEAFF. Written as DNA, the CDR3 is TGTGCCAGCAGTTTTGTGCAGGGGAACATGAACACTGAAGCTTTCTTT.